A selection of T cell receptor beta chains follows, all from one sample in a study of shared clonotypes between healthy human individuals. TCRdb's table, derived via immunoSEQ multiplex PCR, lists solely in-frame clones and lacks some. This table holds some 1.5 million clones, around 95% found once. The sample taken for sequencing was naive CD4+ T cells sorted from blood. Every receptor here comes from a man between 25 and 39 years old in good health. The conserved cysteine and the conserved F or W are not part of the CDR3 here. Only some rows state a clone size, as once, few, many or a class for expanded clones.

clone_size	cdr3_length	j_call	v_call	cdr3_aa
once	12	TRBJ1-1	TRBV7-8	ASSPTGVNTEAF
NA	13	TRBJ2-3	TRBV5-1	ASSVQGIYTDTQY
NA	11	TRBJ1-3	TRBV7-2	ASSLVRWNTIY
NA	14	TRBJ2-5	TRBV29-1	SVAETGGVREETQY
NA	14	TRBJ2-1	TRBV4-3	ASSQGFGGPYNEQF
NA	12	TRBJ2-2	TRBV14	ASSQATVTGELF
NA	13	TRBJ2-7	TRBV7-9	ASSTTRGAGLEQY
NA	13	TRBJ1-2	TRBV27	ASSQLGSDSYGYT
NA	12	TRBJ1-3	TRBV11-2	ASSLSRVGNTIY
NA	14	TRBJ2-1	TRBV28	ASSFYSLSTYNEQF
NA	14	TRBJ2-2	TRBV18	ASSSLAGADTGELF
NA	11	TRBJ2-3	TRBV14	ASSLQLLDTQY
NA	12	TRBJ2-7	TRBV2	ASSTQGATSEQY
NA	13	TRBJ2-7	TRBV28	ASSLSTTGYYEQY
NA	14	TRBJ2-6	TRBV7-9	ASSLAFDSGANVLT
NA	12	TRBJ2-7	TRBV7-2	ASSPLGAGYEQY
NA	12	TRBJ2-7	TRBV29-1	SVEGLLIGDQQY
NA	13	TRBJ2-1	TRBV5-1	ASSFYGGENNEQF
NA	13	TRBJ2-1	TRBV6-1	ASRMGTSSYNEQF
NA	10	TRBJ1-5	TRBV19	ASRGFNQPQH
NA	14	TRBJ2-2	TRBV7-9	ASSELAGDGTGELF
NA	12	TRBJ1-5	TRBV5-6	ASSFGGNGQPQH
NA	13	TRBJ2-3	TRBV19	ASSPDRRSTDTQY
NA	11	TRBJ1-3	TRBV28	ASTRGQGATIY
NA	14	TRBJ2-7	TRBV11-2	ASVSSPGGPSYEQY
NA	12	TRBJ1-1	TRBV14	ASSHRGGNTEAF
NA	11	TRBJ1-5	TRBV18	ASSPIGNQPQH
NA	12	TRBJ1-4	TRBV7-9	ASSRRGLNEKLF
NA	12	TRBJ1-5	TRBV2	ASTDRAGKQPQH